Following are 24 T cell receptor beta chains from one sample sequenced in a study of post-analysis software for immune sequencing data. Their antigen targets remain unknown. Findings and caveats of the study: In patients, about 5 TRBV segments were more frequent than in controls, with TRBV5-6, TRBV5-1 and TRBV20-1 among them.

cDNA libraries for TCR beta contained unique molecular identifiers. TCRdb reanalysed the PCR reads using MiXCR and keeps one entry per CDR3 protein. Among some 800,000 distinct CDR3 sequences listed, roughly 50% were seen once. Sequencing used blood. These receptors came from a girl between 5 and 17 years old with multiple sclerosis.

The chain combines TRBV29-1 with TRBJ2-7; D perhaps matches TRBD1 (6 bases). The J call could be wrong; TRBJ2-5 is a better fit for the DNA end. In germline, CDR1 is SQVTM, CDR2 ANQGSEA. CDR3 size: 15 residues. CDR3 region: CSALGYGGDLETQYF. CDR3 coding DNA: TGCAGCGCGTTAGGGTATGGGGGCGACCTGGAGACCCAGTACTTC.

This chain connects TRBV6-6 to TRBJ1-5; 10 nucleotides match TRBD1. V was pared by 2 bases and J by 6 bases, with 7 bases of the junction left unmatched. CDR3 length: 16 residues. Germline V gene sequence: CDR1 MNHNY, CDR2 SVGAGI (reference sequence). The CDR3 region has the DNA TGTGCCAGCAGTTACAAACCAGGACAGGGGGGTCAGCCCCAGCATTTT. This codes for CASSYKPGQGGQPQHF.

The chain carries TRBV7-8 and TRBJ2-3, with 9 bases matching TRBD2. This CDR3 spans 15 amino acids. Germline V gives CDR1 SGHVS, CDR2 FQNEAQ. With V trimmed by 6 bases and J by 4 bases, 8 bases remained unmatched. This chain's CDR3 is CASSPSSGMSDTQYF. The CDR3 bases are TGTGCCAGCAGTCCCTCTAGCGGGATGTCAGATACGCAGTATTTT.

The genes are TRBV4-2 and TRBJ2-5; 12 nucleotides line up with TRBD2. J gave up 5 bases and V 1 base, and 2 bases lay outside the gene matches. Germline CDR1 reads LGHNA; CDR2 reads YNFKEQ. This CDR3 spans 15 amino acids. CDR3 nucleotides: TGTGCCAGCAGCCAAGCAACTAGCGGGAGGGAGACCCAGTACTTC. Translation: CASSQATSGRETQYF.

The chain carries TRBV7-3 and TRBJ2-1, with TRBD2 identical over 14 bases. From germline, CDR1 is SGHTA and CDR2 FQGTGA. After removal of 4 bases from V and 2 bases from J, the junction contained 4 bases not matched to a gene. This CDR3 is built from 17 residues. The CDR3 DNA follows: TGTGCCAGCAGCTGGACTAGCGGGGGGACCACCTACAATGAGCAGTTCTTC. This translates into CASSWTSGGTTYNEQFF.

The rearrangement joins TRBV5-1 to TRBJ2-1, with D perhaps TRBD2 (6 bases). Trimming left V 0 bases short and J 0 bases short, with 13 bases between. Germline V gives CDR1 SGHRS, CDR2 YFSETQ. The CDR3 covers 17 residues. CDR3 loop: CASSLGLVITSYNEQFF. The CDR3 DNA reads TGCGCCAGCAGCTTGGGACTAGTAATTACCTCCTACAATGAGCAGTTCTTC.

This chain joins TRBV24-1 and TRBJ2-3; 9 bases line up with TRBD1. CDR3 size: 15 residues. The V gene's germline CDR1 is KGHDR and CDR2 SFDVKD. The trim removed 6 bases at V and 1 base at J, leaving 4 bases unmatched. The DNA of the CDR3 is TGTGCCACCAGTCCCCGGGACAGGGGCACAGATACGCAGTATTTT. It yields the protein CATSPRDRGTDTQYF.

The chain carries TRBV20-1 and TRBJ2-3; 7 positions match TRBD1. The CDR3 has 15 amino acids. The V segment lost 4 bases and the J segment 0 bases; nucleotides outside the gene matches: 7. Germline-derived CDR1 and CDR2 are DFQATT and SNEGSKA (reference sequence). This CDR3 reads CSAKDDRVSTDTQYF. The CDR3 bases are TGCAGTGCTAAGGACGACAGGGTGAGCACAGATACGCAGTATTTT.

J is TRBJ1-1 and V is TRBV29-1; possible D gene TRBD1, 5 bases. Trimming left V 7 bases short and J 1 base short, with 13 bases between. The CDR3 extends over 13 amino acids. CDR1 is SQVTM, CDR2 ANQGSEA, per germline. The CDR3 loop is CSALGEGNTEAFF. CDR3 nucleotides: TGCAGCGCCCTGGGGGAGGGGAACACTGAAGCTTTCTTT.

The rearrangement joins TRBV7-2 to TRBJ2-3; TRBD2 aligns across 10 bases. The germline V gene has CDR1 SGHTA and CDR2 FQGNSA. Unmatched junction bases numbered 16, after V lost 2 bases and J lost 2 bases. This CDR3 has 20 residues. CDR3 residues: CASSLPSGRDLPTLTDTQYF. CDR3 nucleotides: TGTGCCAGCAGCTTACCGAGCGGGAGGGACCTCCCAACGCTCACAGATACGCAGTATTTT.

This clonotype was seen a single time. The rearrangement uses TRBV6-5 and TRBJ2-3; TRBD2 might be the D (5 bases). The CDR3 spans 16 residues. The ends were cut back, 6 bases at V and 1 base at J, with 17 bases in the middle. Germline V CDR1 and CDR2: MNHEY, SVGAGI. The CDR3 DNA reads as TGTGCCAGCAGCCGTGACGGAGGAGCGGGCACAGATACGCAGTATTTT. Its protein is CASSRDGGAGTDTQYF.

The CDR3 sequence is CASSLVRGLQYEKLFF. The CDR3 DNA sequence: TGTGCCAGCAGCTTAGTTCGGGGCCTCCAATATGAAAAACTGTTTTTT. This chain uses TRBV7-9 with TRBJ1-4; a weak D match, TRBD1 (5 bases). This CDR3 is built from 16 residues. Germline-derived CDR1 and CDR2 are SEHNR and FQNEAQ (reference sequence). With 1 base removed from V and 6 bases from J, the gap between germline ends came to 15 bases.

Notes on this clonotype: Likely a read error: the CDR3 ends without its conserved phenylalanine or tryptophan. V usage is TRBV7-9 and J usage is TRBJ2-5; 8 nucleotides match TRBD2. The CDR3 length is 16 residues. V was clipped by 5 bases and J by 2 bases; unmatched bases: 10. From germline, CDR1 is SEHNR and CDR2 FQNEAQ (reference sequence). The CDR3 coding sequence is TGTGCCAGCAGCGATTTGGGTAGCGGGGTACAAGAGACCCAGTACTGC. Protein: CASSDLGSGVQETQYC.

The chain recombines TRBV7-8 with TRBJ2-7; 10 bases match TRBD2. With 5 bases clipped from V and 1 base from J, the junction kept 5 bases outside the gene matches. The CDR3 has 15 residues. Germline V gene data show CDR1 as SGHVS and CDR2 as FQNEAQ. CDR3 DNA: TGTGCCAGCAGCGAGGGACTAGCGAGGTCCTACGAGCAGTACTTC. It encodes CASSEGLARSYEQYF.

This chain uses TRBV12-3 or TRBV12-4 with TRBJ2-3; 7 nucleotides align to TRBD2. The length of the CDR3 is 17 residues. V lost 7 bases to trimming and J lost 0 bases; unmatched junction nucleotides: 13. CDR3 in DNA: TGTGCCAGCACCCTGGGGCTAGCGGCCTCTAGCACAGATACGCAGTATTTT. It codes for CASTLGLAASSTDTQYF.

The chain combines TRBV6-4 with TRBJ1-2; weak D call: TRBD1 (5 bases). From germline, CDR1 is MRHNA and CDR2 SNTAGT. The CDR3 spans 14 residues. Trimming stripped 0 bases from V and 6 bases from J, with 11 bases between. The CDR3, as DNA: TGTGCCAGCAGTGACTCGGCAGGGCGTAATGGCTACACCTTC. It yields the protein CASSDSAGRNGYTF.

This clonotype appeared many times. The rearrangement links TRBV27 to TRBJ2-7; possible D gene TRBD2, 6 bases. V was cut by 4 bases and J by 3 bases, with 13 bases left in between. Germline CDR1 and CDR2: MNHEY and SMNVEV (reference sequence). The CDR3 loop spans 14 amino acids. CDR3: CASSWSGRLYEQYF. The CDR3 nucleotides are TGTGCCAGCAGTTGGAGCGGGCGCCTCTACGAGCAGTACTTC.

Only a few counts were recorded for this clonotype. The rearrangement links TRBV11-2 to TRBJ2-3; D possibly corresponds to TRBD2 (5 bases). This CDR3 contains 16 residues. V was trimmed by 2 bases and J by 4 bases, leaving 16 bases between them. The germline gives CDR1 SGHAT, CDR2 FQNNGV. This CDR3 is CASSLSDGGPADTQYF. The CDR3 bases are TGTGCCAGCAGCTTATCGGACGGAGGACCTGCAGATACGCAGTATTTT.

The chain uses TRBV6-2 or TRBV6-3 and TRBJ2-1, with TRBD2 as a possible D gene (5 bases). This CDR3 is 15 amino acids long. Looked up from germline, CDR1 is MNHEY and CDR2 is SVGEGT. The V gene lost 7 bases and the J gene lost 6 bases, with 19 bases spanning the gap. Here the CDR3 reads CASILRLAPGNEQFF. The CDR3 region has the DNA TGTGCCAGCATTTTGCGTCTAGCTCCGGGCAATGAGCAGTTCTTC.

This clonotype was counted only a few times. This rearrangement joins TRBV5-1 to TRBJ2-7, with D possibly called TRBD1 or TRBD2 (5 bases each). Germline V gene data show CDR1 as SGHRS and CDR2 as YFSETQ. This CDR3 is 14 amino acids long. Trimming removed 2 bases from V and 2 bases from J, with 11 bases in between. The CDR3 nucleotides are TGCGCCAGCAGCTTAACGGGACCTCCCTACGAGCAGTACTTC. It yields the protein CASSLTGPPYEQYF.

This chain connects TRBV5-1 to TRBJ2-5, with 10 bases matching TRBD2. Germline V lookup: CDR1 SGHRS, CDR2 YFSETQ. V trimming: 0 bases; J trimming: 3 bases; junction bases outside the gene matches: 2. The CDR3 spans 15 residues. The CDR3 nucleotides are TGCGCCAGCAGCTTGGCTAGCGGGAGAAAAGAGACCCAGTACTTC. Protein product: CASSLASGRKETQYF.

This clonotype was observed a few times. This chain uses TRBV5-1 with TRBJ1-2; D gene ambiguous. CDR3 size: 13 residues. V dropped 0 bases and J dropped 5 bases, with 8 bases sitting between them. CDR1 SGHRS and CDR2 YFSETQ come from the germline V gene. CDR3 DNA sequence: TGCGCCAGCAGCTTGGACTCTCCTTATGGCTACACCTTC. As protein: CASSLDSPYGYTF. The entire variable domain, with the rest obtained from reference TRBV5-1 and TRBJ1-2, is as follows: KAGVTQTPRYLIKTRGQQVTLSCSPISGHRSVSWYQQTPGQGLQFLFEYFSETQRNKGNFPGRFSGRQFSNSRSEMNVSTLELGDSALYLCASSLDSPYGYTFGSGTRLTVV.

This clonotype was recorded a few times. J is TRBJ1-4 and V is TRBV20-1; TRBD1 is a possible D gene (5 bases). Germline V gene sequence: CDR1 DFQATT, CDR2 SNEGSKA (reference sequence). V was shortened by 0 bases and J by 6 bases, with 14 bases between the two germline ends. The CDR3 length is 15 residues. CDR3: CSARDLAGHDEKLFF. In DNA, the CDR3 is TGCAGTGCTAGAGATCTGGCGGGGCACGATGAAAAACTGTTTTTT.

This clonotype has just a few counts. This chain connects TRBV2 to TRBJ2-7; D gene unclear. The CDR3 contains 13 residues. Germline-derived CDR1 and CDR2 are SNHLY and FYNNEI. Trimming removed 0 bases at V and 4 bases at J, with 7 bases between. CDR3 nucleotide sequence: TGTGCCAGCAGTGAAGCGCAAGGGTACGAGCAGTACTTC. It is translated as CASSEAQGYEQYF.